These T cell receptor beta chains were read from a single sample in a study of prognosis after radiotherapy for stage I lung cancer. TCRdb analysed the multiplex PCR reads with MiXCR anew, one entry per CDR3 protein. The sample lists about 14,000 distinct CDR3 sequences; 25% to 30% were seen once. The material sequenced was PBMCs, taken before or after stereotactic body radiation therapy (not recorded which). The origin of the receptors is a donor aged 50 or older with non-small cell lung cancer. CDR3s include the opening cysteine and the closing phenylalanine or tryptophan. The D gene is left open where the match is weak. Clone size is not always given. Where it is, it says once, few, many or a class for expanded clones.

TGTGCCTGGACACAGGGGCCTAATGAAAAACTGTTTTTT CAWTQGPNEKLFF TRBV30 medium-sized TRBJ1-4 TRBD1
TGTGCCAGCTCGCCTCAAACGTCAGCTGGTGAGCAGTACTTC CASSPQTSAGEQYF TRBV18 many TRBJ2-7 .
TGCAGTGCTGACAGGGGCGCCCGGGAGACCCAGTACTTC CSADRGARETQYF TRBV20-1 many TRBJ2-5 TRBD1
TGCGCCAGCAGCTTCTCCCCCAGGGGCAACACTGAAGCTTTCTTT CASSFSPRGNTEAFF TRBV5-1 many TRBJ1-1 .
TGTGCCAGCAGCTTAGAGAGAAATGAGCAGTTCTTC CASSLERNEQFF TRBV11-2 medium-sized TRBJ2-1 .
TGTGCCAGCAACCGGCGATCTACTAGCACAGATACGCAGTATTTT CASNRRSTSTDTQYF TRBV6-1 medium-sized TRBJ2-3 .
TGTGCCTGGAGTTACCTCGGGCATAAGGGAATGAAGGATGAAGCTTTCTTT CAWSYLGHKGMKDEAFF TRBV30 many TRBJ1-1 .
TGTGCCAGTGCCGGGACAGGGGGCAATGAGCAGTTCTTC CASAGTGGNEQFF TRBV6-2/TRBV6-3 . TRBJ2-1 TRBD1
TGTGCCAGCTCCATCCCTCACTCCCGCGTGAGGGAAGCAGAGCAGTTCTTC CASSIPHSRVREAEQFF TRBV11-2 . TRBJ2-1 .
TGTGCCAGCAGCTCCGGGGCTATAAACAATGAGCAGTTCTTC CASSSGAINNEQFF TRBV7-2 many TRBJ2-1 .
TGTGCCACCAGTGATTTGGGGGCAGATACGCAGTATTTT CATSDLGADTQYF TRBV24-1 medium-sized TRBJ2-3 .
TGTGCCAGCAGTCCCATAGGGGCAGGGGGGAATGAAGCTTTCTTT CASSPIGAGGNEAFF TRBV28 many TRBJ1-1 TRBD1
TGCGCCAGCAGCCGAGACCCGGGAGCCACGTCCACGACCCAGTACTTC CASSRDPGATSTTQYF TRBV4-1 few TRBJ2-5 .
TGTGCCAGTAGTCAGGGGGGCAATCAGCCCCAGCATTTT CASSQGGNQPQHF TRBV19 few TRBJ1-5 TRBD1
TGTGCCAGCAGTGAAGGGGGGGGGTGGTACGAGCAGTACTTC CASSEGGGWYEQYF TRBV6-1 few TRBJ2-7 TRBD2
TGCAGTGCTAGAAGGCAGGGGGATTTTATTAATTCACCCCTCCACTTT CSARRQGDFINSPLHF TRBV20-1 medium-sized TRBJ1-6 TRBD1
TGTGCCAGCTCACCATCCCTTAGCGGGAGGCTTGAGACCCAGTACTTC CASSPSLSGRLETQYF TRBV18 many TRBJ2-5 TRBD2
TGTGCCAGCTCACCCCGAGGCCTCTATGGCTACACCTTC CASSPRGLYGYTF TRBV18 many TRBJ1-2 .
TGTGCCAGCAGTCTTAGGGGCGGGACAGGGAAGAACACCGTGGAGCTGTCTTTT CASSLRGGTGKNTVELSF TRBV12-3/TRBV12-4 . TRBJ2-2 TRBD1
TGCGCCAGCAGTGACAACCGAGGACTAGCAATCAGTGAGCAGTTCTTC CASSDNRGLAISEQFF TRBV10-2 many TRBJ2-1 TRBD2
TGTGCCAGCAGTTTAGCCGGGGACACTGAAGCTTTCTTT CASSLAGDTEAFF TRBV12-3/TRBV12-4 many TRBJ1-1 .
TGTGCCACCAGCAGAGATAATCAGGGGAACACTGAAGCTTTCTTT CATSRDNQGNTEAFF TRBV15 many TRBJ1-1 .
TGTGCCTGGAGTGTGATGGGGAATGAGCAGTTCTTC CAWSVMGNEQFF TRBV30 many TRBJ2-1 .
TGTGCCAGTAGTCAGGTGGCAGCCGCCTACGAGCAGTACTTT CASSQVAAAYEQYF TRBV19 . TRBJ2-7 .
TGTGCCAGCAGGAGCCCATGGCGGGAGTCTGGGGCCAACGTCCTGACTTTC CASRSPWRESGANVLTF TRBV6-2/TRBV6-3 medium-sized TRBJ2-6 TRBD2
TGTGCCAGCAGTTTATTTGGGGCGGACTATAGCAATCAGCCCCAGCATTTT CASSLFGADYSNQPQHF TRBV27 many TRBJ1-5 .
TGTGCCACCAGCAGAGTAGGGCGGGCAGTGTGGAATGAGCAGTTCTTC CATSRVGRAVWNEQFF TRBV15 many TRBJ2-1 .
TGCAGTGCTCATAGCCTGAGCTCCTACAATGAGCAGTTCTTC CSAHSLSSYNEQFF TRBV20-1 medium-sized TRBJ2-1 .
TGCAGTGCTAGAGCTCAGGGGGCGACAGGAAACACCATATATTTT CSARAQGATGNTIYF TRBV20-1 many TRBJ1-3 TRBD1
TGTGCCAGCAGTGAAGGGGCTAGCGGGGTTATCTACAATGAGCAGTTCTTC CASSEGASGVIYNEQFF TRBV2 medium-sized TRBJ2-1 TRBD2
TGTGCCAGCACCCCACCTCCGAACACCGGGGAGCTGTTTTTT CASTPPPNTGELFF TRBV12-3/TRBV12-4 many TRBJ2-2 .
TGCAGCGTTGAAGATGATTTTGGGGCCTCCTCATATGGCTACACCTTC CSVEDDFGASSYGYTF TRBV29-1 . TRBJ1-2 .